These 27 T cell receptor beta chains originate from one sample sequenced in a study of blood T cell repertoires in COVID-19. Only in-frame clones appear in the TCRdb table, and some are missing; sequencing was by immunoSEQ multiplex PCR. Here the sample spans about 240,000 clones, around 85% being singletons. The sample taken for sequencing was PBMCs or T cells enriched from blood (not recorded which). The receptors come from a woman between 40 and 50 years old with acute COVID-19.

The sample holds one count of this clone. This chain uses TRBV3-1 (or the pseudogene TRBV3-2) with TRBJ2-6; 9 bases are a match to TRBD1. There are 19 residues in the CDR3. The J segment lost 4 bases and the V segment lost 0 bases, leaving 10 bases of the junction unmatched. From germline, CDR1 is LGHDT and CDR2 YNNKEL (reference sequence). In DNA form, the CDR3 reads TGTGCCAGCAGCCAAGAACTCCCGGGACAGGGCTCCGGGGCCAACGTCCTGACTTTC. The encoded protein is CASSQELPGQGSGANVLTF.

V is TRBV3-1 (or the pseudogene TRBV3-2) and J is TRBJ1-2, with D maybe TRBD1 (6 bases). The V gene's germline CDR1 is LGHDT and CDR2 YNNKEL (reference sequence). The ends were cut back, 0 bases at V and 1 base at J, with 9 bases in the middle. The CDR3 consists of 15 residues. The CDR3 bases are TGTGCCAGCAGCCAAGAACAGGGCCTTAACTATGGCTACACCTTC. It yields the protein CASSQEQGLNYGYTF.

Comment on this clone: Just one base apart from a much larger clone, this may be a read error. V gene TRBV6-2 or TRBV6-3 combines with J gene TRBJ1-2; D may be TRBD1 (6 bases). CDR3 size: 12 residues. Germline CDR1 is MNHEY and CDR2 is SVGEGT. Trimming removed 5 bases from V and 4 bases from J, with 8 bases in between. As DNA, the CDR3 is TGTGCCAGCAGTCCGGACAGCTATGGCTACACCTTC. It is translated as CASSPDSYGYTF.

V is TRBV21-1 and J is TRBJ2-1; TRBD2 was called by the table and not checked on the DNA. TRBV21-1 is tagged as a pseudogene. This CDR3 is built from 19 residues. CDR3 loop: CASSLRTPGGGTAYNEQFF. CDR3 bases: TGTGCCAGCAGCCTTCGGACTCCGGGGGGCGGGACTGCCTACAATGAGCAGTTCTTC.

CDR3 in amino acids: CASSQDFRSGYGYTF. The DNA of the CDR3 is TGTGCCAGCAGCCAAGATTTCCGGTCAGGATATGGCTACACCTTC. V usage is TRBV4-2 and J usage is TRBJ1-2, with D unresolved. The V and J ends lost 0 bases and 5 bases respectively, with 13 bases between them. The CDR3 totals 15 residues. Germline V gene lookup returns CDR1 LGHNA and CDR2 YNFKEQ.

J is TRBJ1-5 and V is TRBV10-3, with D tentatively TRBD1 (5 bases). Looked up from germline, CDR1 is ENHRY and CDR2 is SYGVKD. The CDR3 runs 16 residues. Trimming cost V 10 bases and J 6 bases, with 25 bases left between them. The CDR3 sequence: CATQPSGRGNGQPQHF. For the CDR3, the DNA is TGTGCCACCCAACCCTCAGGGCGGGGAAATGGTCAGCCCCAGCATTTT.

The V and J genes are TRBV11-2 and TRBJ2-3, with 8 bases identical to TRBD1. Germline V gene lookup returns CDR1 SGHAT and CDR2 FQNNGV. The CDR3 covers 14 residues. Unmatched junction bases numbered 8, after V lost 0 bases and J lost 12 bases. CDR3 nucleotide sequence: TGTGCCAGCAGCTTAGAGGTCCTTGGACAGGGCCAGTATTTT. This encodes CASSLEVLGQGQYF.

The chain links TRBV19 to TRBJ2-1; a weak D match, TRBD2 (6 bases). V lost 1 base and J 2 bases, leaving 9 bases between the germline ends. The CDR3 has 15 amino acids. Germline V gene sequence: CDR1 LNHDA, CDR2 SQIVND (reference sequence). CDR3 in amino acids: CASSIGRDPYNEQFF. CDR3 in DNA: TGTGCCAGTAGTATAGGGCGGGACCCCTACAATGAGCAGTTCTTC.

V and J are TRBV9 and TRBJ2-3, with 8 bases aligning to TRBD2. Germline trimming cut 2 bases from V and 3 bases from J; bases unmatched to any gene: 8. CDR3 length: 16 residues. In germline, CDR1 is SGDLS, CDR2 YYNGEE. The CDR3 loop reads CASSVRGGLETDTQYF. CDR3 DNA: TGTGCCAGCAGCGTGAGAGGGGGACTAGAAACAGATACGCAGTATTTT.

The J gene is TRBJ2-4, the V gene TRBV7-2; D not certain. The germline V gene encodes CDR1 SGHTA and CDR2 FQGNSA. Trimming removed 1 base from V and 7 bases from J, with 8 bases in between. This CDR3 spans 13 amino acids. In nucleotides, the CDR3 is TGTGCCAGCAGCTTAGGAGTATTTAACATTCAGTACTTC. Translation: CASSLGVFNIQYF. Complete variable domain (other parts from reference TRBV7-2 and TRBJ2-4): GAGVSQSPSNKVTEKGKDVELRCDPISGHTALYWYRQSLGQGLEFLIYFQGNSAPDKSGLPSDRFSAERTGGSVSTLTIQRTQQEDSAVYLCASSLGVFNIQYFGAGTRLSVL.

This chain joins TRBV11-3 and TRBJ2-1; 8 positions agree with TRBD2. V was pared by 1 base and J by 4 bases, with 3 bases of the junction left unmatched. CDR1 is SGHNT and CDR2 is YENEEA in the germline V gene. The CDR3 consists of 15 residues. The CDR3 DNA reads as TGTGCCAGCAGCTTAGCCCGGGGGGGGTACAATGAGCAGTTCTTC. It is translated as CASSLARGGYNEQFF.

On this clone: The junction and the germline gene differ at one end; a read error may be behind it. V is TRBV11-2 and J is TRBJ2-7, with 7 bases fitting TRBD1. This CDR3 is built from 13 residues. CDR1 SGHAT and CDR2 FQNNGV come from the germline V gene. The CDR3 is CASSPGQNYKQYF. Written as DNA, the CDR3 is TGTGCCAGCAGCCCGGGACAGAACTACAAGCAGTACTTC.

The chain has TRBV5-4 and TRBJ2-1; 11 nucleotides line up with TRBD2. The CDR3 loop spans 17 amino acids. The V and J ends lost 0 bases and 7 bases, in that order; junction bases with no gene match: 9. Germline CDR1 is SGHNT and CDR2 is YYREEE (reference sequence). The CDR3 coding sequence is TGTGCCAGCAGCTTGGCCTCTAGCGGGAGGTTTTATAATGAGCAGTTCTTC. This translates into CASSLASSGRFYNEQFF.

The chain has TRBV13 and TRBJ2-1, with 7 bases fitting TRBD2. The CDR3 covers 16 residues. Per the germline V gene, CDR1 is PRHDT and CDR2 is FYEKMQ (reference sequence). The J segment lost 0 bases and the V segment lost 6 bases, leaving 8 bases of the junction unmatched. The CDR3 nucleotides are TGTGCCAGCAGACGCCTAGCGGAAAACTCCTACAATGAGCAGTTCTTC. It encodes CASRRLAENSYNEQFF. The full variable domain, with the rest looked up from reference TRBV13 and TRBJ2-1, is AAGVIQSPRHLIKEKRETATLKCYPIPRHDTVYWYQQGPGQDPQFLISFYEKMQSDKGSIPDRFSAQQFSDYHSELNMSSLELGDSALYFCASRRLAENSYNEQFFGPGTRLTVL.

The gene calls are TRBV14 and TRBJ1-2; tentatively, D is TRBD1 (5 bases). V was clipped by 0 bases and J by 5 bases, with 16 bases between them. Per germline, CDR1 SGHDN and CDR2 FVKESK. The CDR3 is 16 amino acids. The CDR3 reads CASSQDLNRQRYGYTF. CDR3 bases: TGTGCCAGCAGCCAAGATCTTAATCGACAGAGATATGGCTACACCTTC.

Remarks on this clone: Other DNA sequences of this sample code for an identical CDR3. This chain joins TRBV27 and TRBJ2-7, with 8 bases identical to TRBD1. Germline V gives CDR1 MNHEY, CDR2 SMNVEV (reference sequence). J was trimmed by 2 bases and V by 5 bases; bases with no gene match: 5. The CDR3 loop spans 14 amino acids. Written as DNA, the CDR3 is TGTGCCAGCAGTCCAGGGACAGGACCCTACGAGCAGTACTTC. It yields the protein CASSPGTGPYEQYF.

The chain has TRBV11-3 and TRBJ2-1; D call uncertain. The CDR3 runs 14 residues. CDR1 is SGHNT, CDR2 YENEEA, per germline. Trimming cost V 5 bases and J 10 bases, with 18 bases left between them. CDR3 nucleotide sequence: TGTGCCAGCAGCCTGAATCCAATAGCTCTGGAGCAGTTCTTC. Amino acids: CASSLNPIALEQFF.

This clone was observed once. The chain couples TRBV30 to TRBJ1-6, with 8 bases fitting TRBD1. The ends lost 2 bases at V and 8 bases at J; junction bases unmatched: 5. From germline, CDR1 is GTSNPN and CDR2 SVGIG (reference sequence). The CDR3 extends over 14 amino acids. The CDR3 region has the DNA TGTGCCTGGAGTATAGGGACAGGAGATTCACCCCTCCACTTT. Its translation: CAWSIGTGDSPLHF.

The rearrangement joins TRBV7-9 to TRBJ1-1; unclear D gene. V was clipped by 6 bases and J by 1 base, with 12 bases between them. CDR1 and CDR2 (germline): SEHNR, FQNEAQ (reference sequence). The CDR3 runs 14 residues. The CDR3 loop is CASRYGQQNTEAFF. The CDR3 DNA is TGTGCCAGCAGGTATGGGCAGCAGAACACTGAAGCTTTCTTT. Looking up the rest from reference TRBV7-9 and TRBJ1-1 gives the full variable domain: DTGVSQNPRHKITKRGQNVTFRCDPISEHNRLYWYRQTLGQGPEFLTYFQNEAQLEKSRLLSDRFSAERPKGSFSTLEIQRTEQGDSAMYLCASRYGQQNTEAFFGQGTRLTVV.

The chain carries TRBV5-4 and TRBJ2-1; no reliable D call. In germline, CDR1 is SGHNT, CDR2 YYREEE (reference sequence). The CDR3 is made up of 12 amino acids. V lost 4 bases and J lost 7, with 9 bases in between. The CDR3 bases are TGTGCCAGCAGCCTGAGTAGTAATGAGCAGTTCTTC. Its translation: CASSLSSNEQFF.

This clone has just a few counts. For the CDR3, the DNA is TGTGCCAGCGGACCCACAGGGTTGAATTCACCCCTCCACTTT. Amino acids: CASGPTGLNSPLHF. J is TRBJ1-6 and V is TRBV25-1; D may be TRBD1 (6 bases). Germline CDR1 is MGHDK and CDR2 is SYGVNS. Trimming shortened V by 8 bases and J by 7 bases, and 15 bases separated the two germline ends. The CDR3 extends over 14 amino acids.

V gene TRBV27 combines with J gene TRBJ2-7; the D is unclear. In germline, CDR1 is MNHEY, CDR2 SMNVEV (reference sequence). The CDR3 totals 12 residues. The V and J ends lost 8 bases and 2 bases respectively, with 10 bases between them. CDR3 amino acids: CASQEEAYEQYF. The CDR3 DNA reads TGTGCCAGCCAAGAGGAAGCCTACGAGCAGTACTTC.

The J gene is TRBJ2-5, the V gene TRBV29-1; tentative D call: TRBD1 (5 bases). The CDR3 length is 14 residues. V was cut by 1 base and J by 3 bases, with 12 bases left in between. Germline-derived CDR1 and CDR2 are SQVTM and ANQGSEA. CDR3 coding DNA: TGCAGCGTTGAAGGGTACAGGACGGAAGAGACCCAGTACTTC. It translates to CSVEGYRTEETQYF.

V is TRBV18 and J is TRBJ1-5, with TRBD1 identical over 8 bases. Germline V CDR1 and CDR2: KGHSH, LQKENI. Unmatched junction bases numbered 8, after V lost 4 bases and J lost 3 bases. This CDR3 is built from 16 residues. CDR3 DNA: TGTGCCAGCTCACAGGGGGACAGGTCATTCAATCAGCCCCAGCATTTT. Translating gives CASSQGDRSFNQPQHF.

The J gene is TRBJ1-4, the V gene TRBV3-1 (or the pseudogene TRBV3-2), with D uncertain. Trimming stripped 0 bases from V and 6 bases from J, with 8 bases between. Germline V CDR1 and CDR2: LGHDT, YNNKEL (reference sequence). This CDR3 is built from 14 residues. CDR3 protein: CASSQDFPDEKLFF. The CDR3 DNA reads as TGTGCCAGCAGCCAAGATTTCCCAGATGAAAAACTGTTTTTT.

This rearrangement joins TRBV14 to TRBJ2-2; 8 nucleotides agree with TRBD1. Germline V CDR1 and CDR2: SGHDN, FVKESK. The V and J ends lost 4 bases and 6 bases, in that order; junction bases with no gene match: 4. There are 14 residues in the CDR3. CDR3 residues: CASSRLTGAGELFF. The CDR3 DNA follows: TGTGCCAGCAGCCGCCTGACAGGGGCCGGGGAGCTGTTTTTT.

This clone was observed many times. An end of the junction does not agree with germline; a read error may underlie this. The V and J genes are TRBV19 and TRBJ2-2, with 9 positions matching TRBD2. This CDR3 has 15 residues. Germline V lookup: CDR1 LNHDA, CDR2 SQIVND (reference sequence). The CDR3 loop is CASSISGRNSGELFF. The CDR3, as DNA: TGTGCCAGTAGTATAAGCGGGAGGAACAGCGGGGAGCTGTTTTTT.